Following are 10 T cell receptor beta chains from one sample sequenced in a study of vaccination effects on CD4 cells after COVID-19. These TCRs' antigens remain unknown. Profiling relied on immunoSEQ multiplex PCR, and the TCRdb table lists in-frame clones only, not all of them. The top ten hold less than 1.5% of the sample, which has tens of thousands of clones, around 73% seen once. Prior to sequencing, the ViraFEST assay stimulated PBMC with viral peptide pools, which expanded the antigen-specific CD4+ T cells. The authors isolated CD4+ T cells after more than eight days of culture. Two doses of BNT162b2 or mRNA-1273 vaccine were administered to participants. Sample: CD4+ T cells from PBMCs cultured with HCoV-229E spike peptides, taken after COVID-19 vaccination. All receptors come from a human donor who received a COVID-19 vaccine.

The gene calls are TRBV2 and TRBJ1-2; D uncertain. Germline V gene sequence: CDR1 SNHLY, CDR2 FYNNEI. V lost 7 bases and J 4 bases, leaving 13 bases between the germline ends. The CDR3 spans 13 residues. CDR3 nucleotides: TGTGCCAGCACTGGGGAGATAGGCTATGGCTACACCTTC. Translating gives CASTGEIGYGYTF.

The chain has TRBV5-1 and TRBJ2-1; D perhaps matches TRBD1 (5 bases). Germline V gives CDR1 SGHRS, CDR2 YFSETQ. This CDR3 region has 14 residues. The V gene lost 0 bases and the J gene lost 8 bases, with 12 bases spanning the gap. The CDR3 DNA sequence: TGCGCCAGCAGCTTGGTCCAGGGTTCCGATGAGCAGTTCTTC. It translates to CASSLVQGSDEQFF.

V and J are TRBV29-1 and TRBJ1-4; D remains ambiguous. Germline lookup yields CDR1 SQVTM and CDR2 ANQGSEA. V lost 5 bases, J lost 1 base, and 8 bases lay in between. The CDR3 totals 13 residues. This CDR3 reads CSVTGITNEKLFF. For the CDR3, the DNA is TGCAGCGTTACCGGGATAACTAATGAAAAACTGTTTTTT.

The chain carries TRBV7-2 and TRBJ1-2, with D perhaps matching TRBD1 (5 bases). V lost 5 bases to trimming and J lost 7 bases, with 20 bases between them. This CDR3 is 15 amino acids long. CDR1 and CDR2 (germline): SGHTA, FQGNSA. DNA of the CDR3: TGTGCCAGCAGCCGTCCCCTGGGGGGGGTCGGTGGCTACACCTTC. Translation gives CASSRPLGGVGGYTF.

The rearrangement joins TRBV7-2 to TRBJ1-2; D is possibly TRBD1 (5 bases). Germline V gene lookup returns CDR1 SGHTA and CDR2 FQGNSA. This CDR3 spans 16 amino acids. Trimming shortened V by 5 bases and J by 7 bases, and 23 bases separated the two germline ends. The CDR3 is CASSTAVGSGTGGYTF. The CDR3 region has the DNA TGTGCCAGCAGCACCGCGGTTGGGTCGGGGACGGGTGGCTACACCTTC.

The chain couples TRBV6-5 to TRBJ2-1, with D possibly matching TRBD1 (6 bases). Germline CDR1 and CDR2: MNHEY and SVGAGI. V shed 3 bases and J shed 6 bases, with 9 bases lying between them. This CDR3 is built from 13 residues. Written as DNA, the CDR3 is TGTGCCAGCAGTTATTCGGACAGCAATGAGCAGTTCTTC. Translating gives CASSYSDSNEQFF.

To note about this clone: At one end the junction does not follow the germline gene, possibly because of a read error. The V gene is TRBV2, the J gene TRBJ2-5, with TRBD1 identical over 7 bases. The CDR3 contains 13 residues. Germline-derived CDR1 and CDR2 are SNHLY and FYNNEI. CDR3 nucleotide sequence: TGTGCCAGCATTGAAACAGGGGCCGGGGCCCAGTACTTC. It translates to CASIETGAGAQYF.

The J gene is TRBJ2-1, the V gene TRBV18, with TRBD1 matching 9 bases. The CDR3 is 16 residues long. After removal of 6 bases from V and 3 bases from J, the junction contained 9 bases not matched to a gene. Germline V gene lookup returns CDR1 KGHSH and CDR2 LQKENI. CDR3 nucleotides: TGTGCCAGCTCCCAGGGACAGGGAATAGGCTACAATGAGCAGTTCTTC. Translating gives CASSQGQGIGYNEQFF.

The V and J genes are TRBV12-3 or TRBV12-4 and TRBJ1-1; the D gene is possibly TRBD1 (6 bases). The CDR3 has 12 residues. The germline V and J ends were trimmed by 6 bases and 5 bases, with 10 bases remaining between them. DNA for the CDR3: TGTGCCAGCAGCCCCACAGGGACTGAAGCTTTCTTT. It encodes CASSPTGTEAFF.

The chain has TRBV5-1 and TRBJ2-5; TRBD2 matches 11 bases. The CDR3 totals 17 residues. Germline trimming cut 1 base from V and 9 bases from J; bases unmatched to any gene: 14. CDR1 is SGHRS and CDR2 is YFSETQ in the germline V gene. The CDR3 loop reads CASSLLTSGGVGGSQYF. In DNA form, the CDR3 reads TGCGCCAGCAGCTTGTTAACTAGCGGGGGCGTCGGTGGTTCCCAGTACTTC.